This record looks at one TCR beta chain sequence and its context. This clone was seen a handful of times. The specificity of this receptor is unknown. Per-nucleotide qualities are absent, and no much larger clonotype sits a single base away. The V and J ends are trimmed by 3 bases and 1 base, leaving 12 bases between them. Counted from cysteine to phenylalanine, this CDR3 has 15 amino acids. Solely the CDR3 DNA is kept, with 45 bases framed from the first base. Sequences SGHDT (CDR1) and YYEEEE (CDR2) are obtained from the germline V gene. The data originate from a study of T cells in narcolepsy (dated by TCRdb to between 2018 and 2020). Study-level background: Healthy control donors were enrolled in the study alongside patients who had narcolepsy type 1 or type 2 (NT1, NT2). To look for autoreactive T cells in narcolepsy patients that target self-antigens of hypocretin neurons (hypocretin, TRIB2), the study used TCR Vbeta sequencing to follow clonotypes in blood and CSF.

Libraries were built with the immunoSEQ multiplex PCR assay. TCRdb re-hosts the immuneACCESS table, in-frame sequences only. Its copies lack some clones; in the studies checked, an unresolved V gene accounts for under half of them, and the cause for the rest is not known. The sample yields 15,000 or so clones; roughly 72% were counted once. The ten largest clones add up to about 14% of the sample. For TCR Vbeta sequencing and comparison with CSF CD8+ T cells, memory CD8+ T cells were sorted ex vivo from the blood of patients. The research as a whole found: According to the report, autoreactive clonotypes were detected serially in the blood of the same patients and of different patients, but not in healthy controls. HCRT-specific and TRIB2-specific autoreactive clonotypes were highlighted in plots that compared CD4+ T cell clonotypes in CSF versus blood from the same patient.

The V and J segments used are TRBV5-6 and TRBJ2-3; a tentative D match to TRBD2 spans 7 bases. The TCR sequence derives from a human donor with narcolepsy. The sample was CD45RA- memory CD8+ T cells from PBMCs. The cell subset or site label corresponds to: memory T cells sorted ex vivo from peripheral blood. DNA sequence: TGTGCCAGCAGCTGGGGGGGCCGGGGCACAGATACGCAGTATTTT. Its amino acids are CASSWGGRGTDTQYF.